This TCR beta chain was sequenced during a study of cytomegalovirus exposure and HLA in healthy donors. PCR used 60 Vbeta primers and 13 Jbeta primers. The repertoire was sequenced with immunoSEQ multiplex PCR; TCRdb's copy has only in-frame clones and lacks some. This table holds tens of thousands of clones, about 85% found once. CDR3 length: 13 amino acids. Germline CDR1 is SGHAT and CDR2 is FQNNGV. V was clipped by 5 bases and J by 0 bases, with 5 bases between them. The sequenced sample consisted of PBMCs. The source of this sequence is a woman aged 40-49 years in good health and CMV-seropositive. The chain joins TRBV11-2 to TRBJ1-5; no firm D call. DNA for the CDR3: TGTGCCAGCAGCCTCTATAGCAATCAGCCCCAGCATTTT. Its protein product is CASSLYSNQPQHF.